Described below is a single T cell receptor (beta chain) sequence and its context. Original analysis: Quantification of nucleated cells was approximated via reference gene primer amplification. Clones were read by immunoSEQ multiplex PCR, and TCRdb kept only the in-frame ones, dropping some. For V, J and clone size, that table is used; D and trimming come from the DNA. The profile shows some 200,000 clones, around 87% of them singletons. The record originates from a study of blood T cell repertoires in COVID-19. Study information: In each case, the material was cDNA or gDNA derived from T cells, B-cell-depleted T cells, or PBMCs.

CDR1 is MDHEN, CDR2 SYDVKM, per germline. The CDR3 spans 15 residues. V lost 3 bases and J lost 5, with 13 bases in between. The clonotype comes from a man aged 40-49 years with active or convalescent COVID-19. The sequenced material came from peripheral blood. The chain uses TRBV28 and TRBJ1-4, with D tentatively TRBD1 (5 bases). The CDR3 nucleotides are TGTGCCAGCAGTTTGGCGCAGGGCCGGAATGAAAAACTGTTTTTT. Amino acids: CASSLAQGRNEKLFF.